This T cell receptor beta chain was sequenced during a study of early T cells in non-severe SARS-CoV-2 infection. Study summary: Unsorted whole blood bulk RNA was sequenced, with unpaired chains.

V trimming: 4 bases; J trimming: 4 bases; junction bases outside the gene matches: 9. Germline CDR1 reads SGHNT; CDR2 reads YENEEA. The CDR3 totals 16 residues. Individual cDNA molecules were tagged with unique molecular identifiers, the study reported. TCRdb used MiXCR to reprocess the 5' RACE reads, holding one entry per CDR3 protein. Among some 30,000 distinct CDR3 sequences, around 4.1% were seen once, and the ten largest hold more than 5%. Overall study findings and caveats: VDJdb matching, biased toward anti-spike CD8 responses, missed private and CD4 specificities.

This clonotype was recorded many times. Its specificity is unknown. The sequenced material came from whole blood. This rearrangement joins TRBV11-3 to TRBJ2-5; 10 bases agree with TRBD1. The TCR comes from an adult who was a healthcare worker with PCR-confirmed SARS-CoV-2 infection or an uninfected control (not recorded which). This CDR3 is CASSSLWDRGRETQYF. The DNA of the CDR3 is TGTGCCAGCAGCTCCCTTTGGGACAGGGGACGAGAGACCCAGTACTTC.